What follows are 24 T cell receptor beta chains derived from one specimen sequenced in a study of cytomegalovirus exposure and HLA in healthy donors. Clones were read by immunoSEQ multiplex PCR, and TCRdb kept only the in-frame ones, dropping some. The sample lists 100,000 to 120,000 clones; approximately 94% were seen once. The specimen sequenced was PBMCs. These receptors originate from a woman under 30 in good health and CMV-seronegative.

The CDR3: CASSLVGLAGAKRNEQFF. The CDR3 DNA follows: TGTGCCAGCAGCTTAGTTGGGCTAGCGGGGGCGAAAAGAAATGAGCAGTTCTTC. The V and J genes are TRBV7-8 and TRBJ2-1, with 10 positions matching TRBD2. CDR3 length: 18 residues. V dropped 1 base and J dropped 7; count of bases not matched to a gene: 13. Germline assignment: CDR1 SGHVS and CDR2 FQNEAQ.

The CDR3 here is CASRPQGLGELFF. CDR3 DNA: TGTGCCAGCAGGCCCCAGGGGCTCGGGGAGCTGTTTTTT. The chain recombines TRBV27 with TRBJ2-2, with D perhaps matching TRBD1 (6 bases). The V end was cut by 6 bases, the J end by 7 bases, with 12 bases between. CDR3 length: 13 residues. CDR1 MNHEY and CDR2 SMNVEV come from the germline V gene (reference sequence).

The chain recombines TRBV11-2 with TRBJ1-4; D remains ambiguous. Germline-derived CDR1 and CDR2 are SGHAT and FQNNGV. V lost 5 bases and J lost 7, with 17 bases in between. This CDR3 spans 15 amino acids. As DNA, the CDR3 is TGTGCCAGCAGCCAGAGACACGCGATGGTTGAAAAACTGTTTTTT. Translated, it gives CASSQRHAMVEKLFF.

The V gene is TRBV5-6, the J gene TRBJ1-1, with a weak D call TRBD1 (5 bases). The CDR3 covers 14 residues. V dropped 3 bases and J dropped 4 bases, with 13 bases sitting between them. In germline, CDR1 is SGHDT, CDR2 YYEEEE. CDR3 sequence: CASSSTRGSTEAFF. The CDR3 region has the DNA TGTGCCAGCAGCTCAACCCGGGGGAGCACTGAAGCTTTCTTT.

V gene TRBV4-2 combines with J gene TRBJ2-5; no definite D call. Trimming stripped 4 bases from V and 4 bases from J, with 19 bases between. The CDR3 runs to 16 residues. Germline lookup yields CDR1 LGHNA and CDR2 YNFKEQ. CDR3 sequence: CASSPISPGDTETQYF. In DNA form, the CDR3 reads TGTGCCAGCAGCCCGATAAGCCCCGGAGATACAGAGACCCAGTACTTC.

This clone was detected once. The chain couples TRBV5-6 to TRBJ2-1; 8 nucleotides align to TRBD1. Germline CDR1 reads SGHDT; CDR2 reads YYEEEE. V was clipped by 4 bases and J by 1 base; unmatched bases: 4. The CDR3 consists of 15 residues. CDR3 DNA: TGTGCCAGCAGCACAGGGGGGCGATCCTACAATGAGCAGTTCTTC. Its protein product is CASSTGGRSYNEQFF.

This sequence joins TRBV29-1 and TRBJ1-2; the match to TRBD1 covers 9 bases. Germline V lookup: CDR1 SQVTM, CDR2 ANQGSEA. Losses at the gene ends were 4 bases for V and 8 bases for J; bases not matched to a gene: 8. The CDR3 has 13 residues. The CDR3 region is CSVVPGTGNGYTF. CDR3 coding DNA: TGCAGCGTTGTTCCTGGGACAGGGAACGGCTACACCTTC.

V is TRBV1 and J is TRBJ1-2. TRBV1 is labeled a pseudogene. The CDR3 runs 16 residues. As DNA, the CDR3 is TGCACCAGCAGCCAAGATAGAGCGGCAGCTAACTATGGCTACACCTTC. Protein sequence: CTSSQDRAAANYGYTF.

The CDR3 DNA is TGTGCCAGCGGAACAGGGGGCGCAAACTATGGCTACACCTTC. Translation: CASGTGGANYGYTF. The rearrangement joins TRBV28 to TRBJ1-2; 9 bases agree with TRBD1. The length of the CDR3 is 14 residues. Germline-derived CDR1 and CDR2 are MDHEN and SYDVKM. V shed 8 bases and J 2 bases; nucleotides not matched to a gene: 6.

The chain employs TRBV28 and TRBJ1-1, with 7 bases identical to TRBD1. Per germline, CDR1 MDHEN and CDR2 SYDVKM. V shed 3 bases, J shed 4 bases, and the junction held 5 bases outside the gene matches. The CDR3 runs 14 residues. CDR3 in amino acids: CASSLTGITTEAFF. CDR3 bases: TGTGCCAGCAGTTTGACAGGGATTACCACTGAAGCTTTCTTT.

This CDR3 reads CASMPSDTSTDTQYF. Here the CDR3 DNA reads TGTGCCAGCATGCCTAGCGACACTAGCACAGATACGCAGTATTTT. The chain carries TRBV4-2 and TRBJ2-3; a possible D gene is TRBD2 (6 bases). Germline loops: CDR1 LGHNA, CDR2 YNFKEQ. The CDR3 runs 15 residues. Trimming took off 7 bases at V and 0 bases at J, with 14 bases between the two ends.

The chain couples TRBV7-8 to TRBJ2-7; D is perhaps TRBD1 (6 bases). Germline CDR1 and CDR2: SGHVS and FQNEAQ. V was cut by 5 bases and J by 9 bases, with 17 bases left in between. The CDR3 spans 13 residues. CDR3 nucleotide sequence: TGTGCCAGCAGCGCAGGGGACGGACAGAGGCAGTACTTC. It encodes CASSAGDGQRQYF.

The chain has TRBV18 and TRBJ2-2; D perhaps matches TRBD1 (6 bases). This CDR3 spans 14 amino acids. Per the germline V gene, CDR1 is KGHSH and CDR2 is LQKENI. Deletions cut 6 bases from V and 4 bases from J, with 12 bases between. CDR3 sequence: CASSQGYLTGELFF. CDR3 sequence (DNA): TGTGCCAGCTCCCAGGGGTACCTCACCGGGGAGCTGTTTTTT.

The chain carries TRBV4-3 and TRBJ1-6, with D possibly being TRBD1 (5 bases). CDR1 is LGHNA and CDR2 is YSLEER in the germline V gene. Trimming cost V 3 bases and J 6 bases, with 12 bases left between them. This CDR3 region has 15 residues. The CDR3 DNA reads TGCGCCAGCAGCCACTCGGACACCTCTAATTCACCCCTCCACTTT. Protein sequence: CASSHSDTSNSPLHF.

This clone was seen only once. J is TRBJ2-1 and V is TRBV7-9; 7 bases are a match to TRBD1. The CDR3 runs 13 residues. The germline gives CDR1 SEHNR, CDR2 FQNEAQ (reference sequence). V trimming: 4 bases; J trimming: 8 bases; junction bases outside the gene matches: 5. CDR3 amino acids: CASSSTGSYEQFF. The CDR3 DNA reads as TGTGCCAGCAGCTCGACAGGGTCGTATGAGCAGTTCTTC.

CDR3 loop: CASSLNRGLGETQYF. CDR3 bases: TGTGCCAGCAGCTTAAACAGGGGGCTTGGGGAGACCCAGTACTTC. The chain has TRBV7-3 and TRBJ2-5; the match to TRBD1 covers 9 bases. The CDR3 covers 15 residues. Germline V gives CDR1 SGHTA, CDR2 FQGTGA. J lost 5 bases, V lost 1 base, and 5 bases had no gene match.

The rearrangement joins TRBV28 to TRBJ1-2; D not certain. Germline CDR1 reads MDHEN; CDR2 reads SYDVKM. The CDR3 has 14 residues. Trimming removed 1 base from V and 3 bases from J, with 9 bases in between. The CDR3 loop reads CASSLSAGYYGYTF. The DNA for the CDR3 is TGTGCCAGCAGTTTATCGGCAGGCTACTATGGCTACACCTTC.

This sequence joins TRBV2 and TRBJ1-5; the match to TRBD1 covers 7 bases. The V and J ends lost 6 bases and 2 bases, in that order; junction bases with no gene match: 16. The CDR3 is made up of 18 amino acids. Per germline, CDR1 SNHLY and CDR2 FYNNEI. This CDR3 is CASSETGSVIRGNQPQHF. The CDR3 coding sequence is TGTGCCAGCAGCGAGACAGGGTCGGTGATACGTGGCAATCAGCCCCAGCATTTT.

The chain has TRBV13 and TRBJ2-1; 9 bases agree with TRBD1. V lost 2 bases, J lost 12 bases, and 5 bases stayed unmatched. The CDR3 is 13 amino acids. CDR1 PRHDT and CDR2 FYEKMQ come from the germline V gene (reference sequence). In DNA form, the CDR3 reads TGTGCCAGCAGCTTACGCCACAGGGGGCGGCAGTTCTTC. Its protein is CASSLRHRGRQFF. The complete variable domain, with remaining parts taken from reference TRBV13 and TRBJ2-1, reads AAGVIQSPRHLIKEKRETATLKCYPIPRHDTVYWYQQGPGQDPQFLISFYEKMQSDKGSIPDRFSAQQFSDYHSELNMSSLELGDSALYFCASSLRHRGRQFFGPGTRLTVL.

The chain links TRBV6-1 to TRBJ1-4; D gene uncertain. V lost 7 bases and J lost 7, with 7 bases in between. This CDR3 contains 11 residues. The germline V gene has CDR1 MNHNS and CDR2 SASEGT. CDR3 DNA: TGTGCCAGCATCCGGGGTGAAAAACTGTTTTTT. It codes for CASIRGEKLFF.

The gene calls are TRBV7-2 and TRBJ1-1; D remains unclear. V lost 1 base and J lost 6, with 6 bases in between. CDR1 and CDR2 (germline): SGHTA, FQGNSA. The CDR3 runs 12 residues. CDR3 nucleotides: TGTGCCAGCAGCTTAGGTTACTCTGAAGCTTTCTTT. Residues: CASSLGYSEAFF.

The V and J genes are TRBV19 and TRBJ1-5; D is unresolved. The germline gives CDR1 LNHDA, CDR2 SQIVND (reference sequence). The CDR3 extends over 13 amino acids. The V gene lost 3 bases and the J gene lost 5 bases, with 8 bases spanning the gap. CDR3 DNA: TGTGCCAGTAGTATGCGGAGAGATCAGCCCCAGCATTTT. Its protein is CASSMRRDQPQHF.

The gene calls are TRBV5-6 and TRBJ2-3, with 9 bases matching TRBD1. The CDR3 loop spans 14 amino acids. J gave up 3 bases and V 5 bases, and 4 bases lay outside the gene matches. In germline, CDR1 is SGHDT, CDR2 YYEEEE. CDR3 in DNA: TGTGCCAGCAGAAACAGGGGGCAGACAGATACGCAGTATTTT. It specifies CASRNRGQTDTQYF.

J is TRBJ2-2 and V is TRBV4-3; a weak D match, TRBD2 (6 bases). V was cut by 1 base and J by 3 bases, with 15 bases left in between. Germline V gene lookup returns CDR1 LGHNA and CDR2 YSLEER. This CDR3 has 17 residues. The CDR3 DNA follows: TGCGCCAGCAGCCAAGTTCTCCTAGCGACCTACACCGGGGAGCTGTTTTTT. Protein product: CASSQVLLATYTGELFF.